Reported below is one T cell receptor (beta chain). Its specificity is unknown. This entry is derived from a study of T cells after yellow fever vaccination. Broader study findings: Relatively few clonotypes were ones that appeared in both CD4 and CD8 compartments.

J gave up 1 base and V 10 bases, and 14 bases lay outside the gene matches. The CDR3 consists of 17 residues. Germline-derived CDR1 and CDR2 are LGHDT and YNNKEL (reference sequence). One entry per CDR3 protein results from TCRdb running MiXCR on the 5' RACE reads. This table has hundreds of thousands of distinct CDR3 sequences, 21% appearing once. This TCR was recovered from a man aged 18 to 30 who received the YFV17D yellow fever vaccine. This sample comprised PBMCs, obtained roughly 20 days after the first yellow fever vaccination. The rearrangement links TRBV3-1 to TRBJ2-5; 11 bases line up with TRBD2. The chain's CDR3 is CATTPGTTSGAQETQYF. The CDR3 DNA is TGTGCCACCACCCCGGGGACGACTAGCGGGGCCCAAGAGACCCAGTACTTC.